This T cell receptor (beta chain) was captured in a study of blood T cells in healthy people across ages. Using a J-beta primer mix together with a sample-barcoded 5' primer, a second PCR was run for roughly 7 to 11 cycles. Each cDNA was tagged by a template-switch adaptor containing 12 random nucleotides. TCRdb re-called the 5' RACE reads through MiXCR, storing one row per CDR3 protein. The table shows roughly 500,000 distinct CDR3 sequences, with approximately 25% occurring only once. Staff drew ten milliliters of peripheral blood from each donor. The V gene lost 3 bases and the J gene lost 11 bases, with 8 bases spanning the gap. This CDR3 has 11 amino acids. This clonotype showed up just a few times. A further study also used this sample, focusing on T cells of mothers and their children. That study reports: Normalized overlap was always slightly, never significantly, higher in related than unrelated mother-child pairs.

The rearrangement joins TRBV12-3 or TRBV12-4 to TRBJ2-1; a possible D gene is TRBD2 (5 bases). The clonotype comes from a boy younger than 18 in good health. Sequenced input: blood. Here the CDR3 reads CASSFGGKQFF. The CDR3 nucleotides are TGTGCCAGCAGTTTCGGAGGAAAGCAGTTCTTC.